This T cell receptor (beta chain) was identified during a study of OX40 agonist ivuxolimab in advanced cancers. Broadly, across the study: Ivuxolimab was an agonistic, fully human IgG2 monoclonal antibody directed against OX40 (CD134), a costimulatory receptor. Among the roughly 50 dose-escalation patients, approximately 20 had hepatocellular carcinoma, 15 or so melanoma, 9 renal cell carcinoma and 9 head and neck cancer. Prior anti-PD-1, anti-PD-L1 or anti-CTLA-4 therapy was permitted, and checkpoint inhibitors had been received by approximately 39% of dose-escalation patients. Partial responses were achieved by three dose-escalation patients, of whom one had hepatocellular carcinoma and two had cutaneous melanoma. The purpose of peripheral TCRbeta sequencing was to test whether ivuxolimab changed TCR sequence diversity and led to clonal T-cell expansion. Intravenous ivuxolimab was administered to patients every 2 weeks at six dose levels: 0.01, 0.1, 0.3, 1.5, 3 and 10 mg/kg. A male proportion of around 83% and a mean age of about 60 years, ranging from 23 to 79, were recorded for the dose-escalation cohort. The paper covers the monotherapy dose-escalation part of the phase I ivuxolimab trial, which included N ≈ 50 patients.

Genomic DNA was isolated from the sorted cells so that the TCRbeta CDR3 region could be sequenced. TCRbeta CDR3 regions were sequenced using the immunoSEQ Assay. TCRdb took this table from immuneACCESS and kept in-frame rearrangements with V and J called. Such tables lack part of the clones; where checked against another copy, unresolved V genes explain under half of the gap, and the rest is unexplained. The sample table shows approximately 61,000 clones, and under 90% are seen once. The ten top clones hold 1.2% of the sample. Patients with a history of autoimmune disease or receiving systemic immunosuppression were excluded from the trial. Peripheral blood for TCR sequencing was drawn from every dose cohort at baseline, at cycle 4 day 1 and at cycle 7 day 1. The samples were taken from a phase I, first-in-human, multicenter, open-label dose-escalation trial of ivuxolimab. Adults with locally advanced or metastatic melanoma, renal cell, hepatocellular, or head and neck squamous cell carcinoma were enrolled in the trial. CD4+ and CD8+ T cells were sorted separately from peripheral blood before TCR sequencing.

A word on this clone: Its antigen is unknown. No base-level quality is on record; no much larger clone is a single base apart.

From the cysteine up to the phenylalanine, the CDR3 has a length of 14 residues. Of the read, only the CDR3 DNA is kept; its 42 bases are in frame from base 1. Between the V and J ends, shortened by 0 bases and 3 bases respectively, the junction contains 6 bases. Looking up the germline V gene yields CDR1 SGHRS and CDR2 YFSETQ. The research as a whole found: At doses from 0.1 to 3.0 mg/kg, clonal expansion was seen in both CD4+ and CD8+ blood T cells between baseline and week 6. Low levels of normalized T-cell clonal expansion were also seen in some nonresponding patients. In the 0.1-3.0 mg/kg groups, partial responders had among the lowest normalized peripheral clonal expansion, particularly in CD8+ T cells. The antigen specificity of the peripheral T cells that underwent clonal expansion was not determined. After ivuxolimab, expanded clones were on average more numerous among CD8+ T cells than among CD4+ T cells.

This clonotype originated in an adult with an advanced solid tumor such as melanoma, head and neck, liver or kidney cancer. Here the chain combines TRBV5-1 and TRBJ1-4; the D gene identity is not certain. Sequences were derived from CD4+ or CD8+ T cells sorted from blood, sampled in a trial of the OX40 agonist ivuxolimab. The DNA sequence is as follows: TGCGCCAGCAGCTTGGCGGGCGCTAATGAAAAACTGTTTTTT. Translated, it reads CASSLAGANEKLFF.